The 14 T cell receptor beta chains below come from one sample, sequenced in a study of T cell responses to AZD1222 COVID-19 vaccine (dated by TCRdb to the early 2020s). The time point label here, explained by the study, means: about 28 days (+/-7) after the second vaccine dose. Library prep was done by the immunoSEQ multiplex PCR assay. Held by TCRdb, this immuneACCESS table contains in-frame sequences only and omits some clones. Under half of the omission traces to an unresolved V gene where checked; the cause of the rest is unknown. The sample records some 50,000 clones, about 87% of which are singletons. The ten most abundant clones make up around 1.1% of the sample. Sequencing was performed on peripheral blood, taken 28 days after the second AZD1222 dose. These TCRs come from an adult who received the AZD1222 COVID-19 vaccine.

The chain uses TRBV5-6 and TRBJ2-7, with D unclear. The CDR3 has 15 amino acids. CDR1 and CDR2 from the germline V gene are SGHDT and YYEEEE. V lost 2 bases and J 0 bases, leaving 12 bases between the germline ends. For the CDR3, the DNA is TGTGCCAGCAGCTTACTAAACCCACACTCCTACGAGCAGTACTTC. This translates into CASSLLNPHSYEQYF. The full variable domain, completed using reference TRBV5-6 and TRBJ2-7, is DAGVTQSPTHLIKTRGQQVTLRCSPKSGHDTVSWYQQALGQGPQFIFQYYEEEERQRGNFPDRFSGHQFPNYSSELNVNALLLGDSALYLCASSLLNPHSYEQYFGPGTRLTVT.

CDR3 loop: CASSGGITSGFYNEQFF. In DNA, the CDR3 is TGTGCCAGCAGCGGTGGCATAACTAGCGGGTTCTACAATGAGCAGTTCTTC. The rearrangement uses TRBV5-4 and TRBJ2-1; 9 bases align to TRBD2. This CDR3 spans 17 amino acids. V was pared by 4 bases and J by 3 bases, with 11 bases of the junction left unmatched. Germline values: CDR1 SGHNT, CDR2 YYREEE (reference sequence). The whole variable domain, filled in from reference TRBV5-4 and TRBJ2-1, reads ETGVTQSPTHLIKTRGQQVTLRCSSQSGHNTVSWYQQALGQGPQFIFQYYREEENGRGNFPPRFSGLQFPNYSSELNVNALELDDSALYLCASSGGITSGFYNEQFFGPGTRLTVL.

This clone has only one observation. The chain combines TRBV11-2 with TRBJ1-2; unclear D gene. The CDR3 has 12 residues. Germline CDR1 is SGHAT and CDR2 is FQNNGV. V was clipped by 4 bases and J by 3 bases, with 6 bases between them. CDR3 in DNA: TGTGCCAGCAGCTGGGGTGACTATGGCTACACCTTC. Its translation is CASSWGDYGYTF.

V gene TRBV5-1 combines with J gene TRBJ2-2; D gene uncertain. CDR1 and CDR2 from the germline V gene are SGHRS and YFSETQ. V lost 4 bases to trimming and J lost 1 base, with 8 bases between them. The CDR3 consists of 14 residues. The CDR3 sequence: CASSPSGNTGELFF. The CDR3 DNA reads as TGCGCCAGCAGCCCTTCGGGGAACACCGGGGAGCTGTTTTTT.

The CDR3 coding sequence is TGTGCCAGCAGTTACCAAGGGCGGAAAGTCTCCTACGAGCAGTACTTC. The encoded protein is CASSYQGRKVSYEQYF. This sequence joins TRBV28 and TRBJ2-7; D unclear. The V end lost 4 bases, the J end lost 0 bases, and 16 bases lay between the germline ends. This CDR3 contains 16 residues. Germline values: CDR1 MDHEN, CDR2 SYDVKM.

V is TRBV14 and J is TRBJ1-2; weak D call: TRBD1 (6 bases). Germline CDR1 and CDR2: SGHDN and FVKESK. The germline V and J ends were trimmed by 8 bases and 2 bases, with 9 bases remaining between them. This CDR3 region has 12 residues. The CDR3 coding sequence is TGTGCCAGCTCGGGGGCCAACTATGGCTACACCTTC. Protein: CASSGANYGYTF.

This clone was recorded only once. The chain is built from TRBV5-4 and TRBJ2-2; TRBD2 is a possible D gene (5 bases). V lost 0 bases and J 1 base, leaving 7 bases between the germline ends. From germline, CDR1 is SGHNT and CDR2 YYREEE (reference sequence). The CDR3 sequence is 15 residues long. The CDR3 loop is CASSLASGNTGELFF. The DNA of the CDR3 is TGTGCCAGCAGCTTGGCCAGCGGGAACACCGGGGAGCTGTTTTTT. Looking up the rest from reference TRBV5-4 and TRBJ2-2 gives the full variable domain: ETGVTQSPTHLIKTRGQQVTLRCSSQSGHNTVSWYQQALGQGPQFIFQYYREEENGRGNFPPRFSGLQFPNYSSELNVNALELDDSALYLCASSLASGNTGELFFGEGSRLTVL.

The CDR3 DNA follows: TGTGCCAGCTCACCACCGGGACAGGGCGGTGAAAAACTGTTTTTT. Protein product: CASSPPGQGGEKLFF. The chain has TRBV18 and TRBJ1-4; 9 bases are a match to TRBD1. The V segment lost 0 bases and the J segment 7 bases; nucleotides outside the gene matches: 3. Germline lookup yields CDR1 KGHSH and CDR2 LQKENI. CDR3 length: 15 residues.

This chain uses TRBV3-1 (or the pseudogene TRBV3-2) with TRBJ2-7; D might be TRBD2 (6 bases). V gave up 1 base and J gave up 6 bases, with 13 bases separating them. The CDR3 is 14 residues long. Per germline, CDR1 LGHDT and CDR2 YNNKEL (reference sequence). DNA for the CDR3: TGTGCCAGCAGCCAAGTTGGAGGGCGAGGCGAGCAGTACTTC. Protein: CASSQVGGRGEQYF.

This CDR3 is CASSQGLAARSPLHF. The CDR3 region has the DNA TGTGCCAGTAGTCAGGGCCTAGCTGCTCGGAGTCCCCTCCACTTT. This chain joins TRBV19 and TRBJ1-6, with a possible D match to TRBD1 (5 bases). Trimming took off 5 bases at V and 13 bases at J, with 21 bases between the two ends. CDR1 is LNHDA and CDR2 is SQIVND in the germline V gene (reference sequence). CDR3 length: 15 amino acids.

V usage is TRBV6-5 and J usage is TRBJ2-7, with D possibly being TRBD1 (5 bases). The CDR3 totals 12 residues. V was pared by 4 bases and J by 2 bases, with 6 bases between. CDR1 is MNHEY and CDR2 is SVGAGI in the germline V gene. The CDR3 is CASSSDTYEQYF. The CDR3 nucleotides read TGTGCCAGCAGTTCGGACACCTACGAGCAGTACTTC.

The chain combines TRBV3-1 (or the pseudogene TRBV3-2) with TRBJ1-2; TRBD1 matches at 10 bases. This CDR3 spans 15 amino acids. Trimming cost V 8 bases and J 7 bases; bases outside gene matches: 13. Germline lookup yields CDR1 LGHDT and CDR2 YNNKEL (reference sequence). CDR3 in amino acids: CASQASPGQGSGYTF. CDR3 bases: TGTGCCAGCCAAGCTTCCCCGGGACAGGGGTCTGGCTACACCTTC.

This rearrangement joins TRBV28 to TRBJ2-7; D is possibly TRBD2 (5 bases). V was pared by 3 bases and J by 7 bases, with 19 bases between. Per germline, CDR1 MDHEN and CDR2 SYDVKM. The CDR3 length is 15 residues. CDR3: CASSLTGLAGKEQYF. DNA of the CDR3: TGTGCCAGCAGTTTGACCGGTCTAGCCGGTAAGGAGCAGTACTTC.

V is TRBV19 and J is TRBJ2-3; D is ambiguous. The CDR3 totals 12 residues. V was pared by 4 bases and J by 0 bases, with 2 bases between. CDR1 LNHDA and CDR2 SQIVND come from the germline V gene (reference sequence). Here the CDR3 reads CASSTSTDTQYF. DNA for the CDR3: TGTGCCAGTAGTACGAGCACAGATACGCAGTATTTT.